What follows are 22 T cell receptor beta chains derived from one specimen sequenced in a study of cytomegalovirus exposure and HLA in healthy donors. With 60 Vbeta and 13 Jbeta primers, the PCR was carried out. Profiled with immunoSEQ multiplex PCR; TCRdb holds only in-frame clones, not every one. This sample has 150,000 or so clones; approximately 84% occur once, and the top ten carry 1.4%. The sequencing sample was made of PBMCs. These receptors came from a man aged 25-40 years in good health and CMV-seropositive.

CDR3 residues: CASRRESLYEQYF. The CDR3 DNA sequence: TGTGCCAGTCGGCGGGAGTCTCTGTACGAGCAGTACTTC. The chain is built from TRBV6-6 and TRBJ2-7, with 7 nucleotides matching TRBD2. From germline, CDR1 is MNHNY and CDR2 SVGAGI (reference sequence). This CDR3 has 13 amino acids. The V gene end was trimmed by 9 bases and the J gene end by 4 bases; junction bases not matched to a gene: 9.

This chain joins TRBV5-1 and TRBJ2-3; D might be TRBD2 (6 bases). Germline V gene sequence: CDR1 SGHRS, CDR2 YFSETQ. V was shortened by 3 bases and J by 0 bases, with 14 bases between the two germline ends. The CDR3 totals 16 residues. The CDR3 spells CASSSGAGFSTDTQYF. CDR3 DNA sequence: TGCGCCAGCAGCTCTGGGGCGGGATTCAGCACAGATACGCAGTATTTT. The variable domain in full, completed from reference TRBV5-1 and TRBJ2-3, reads KAGVTQTPRYLIKTRGQQVTLSCSPISGHRSVSWYQQTPGQGLQFLFEYFSETQRNKGNFPGRFSGRQFSNSRSEMNVSTLELGDSALYLCASSSGAGFSTDTQYFGPGTRLTVL.

The CDR3 coding sequence is TGTGCCAGCAGCCCCCTTCTTGAGACCCAGTACTTC. This codes for CASSPLLETQYF. The rearrangement joins TRBV2 to TRBJ2-5, with D unresolved. Germline CDR1 and CDR2: SNHLY and FYNNEI. The V end was cut by 6 bases, the J end by 5 bases, with 10 bases between. The CDR3 covers 12 residues.

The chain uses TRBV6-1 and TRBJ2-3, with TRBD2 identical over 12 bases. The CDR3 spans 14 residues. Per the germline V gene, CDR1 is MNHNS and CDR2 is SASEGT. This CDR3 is CVARLAGGTDTQYF. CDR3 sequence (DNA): TGTGTCGCCCGACTAGCGGGGGGCACAGATACGCAGTATTTT.

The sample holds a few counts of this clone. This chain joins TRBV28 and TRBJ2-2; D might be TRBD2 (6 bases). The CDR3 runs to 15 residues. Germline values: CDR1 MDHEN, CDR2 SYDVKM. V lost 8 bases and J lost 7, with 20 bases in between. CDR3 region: CASGSPGLTGGELFF. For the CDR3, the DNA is TGTGCCAGCGGCTCTCCGGGACTCACCGGCGGGGAGCTGTTTTTT.

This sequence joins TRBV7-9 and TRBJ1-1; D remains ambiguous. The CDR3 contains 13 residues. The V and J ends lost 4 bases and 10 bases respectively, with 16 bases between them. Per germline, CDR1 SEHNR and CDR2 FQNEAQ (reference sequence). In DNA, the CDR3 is TGTGCCAGCAGCTCAGAAGGAACGGCGGTAGCTTTCTTT. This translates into CASSSEGTAVAFF.

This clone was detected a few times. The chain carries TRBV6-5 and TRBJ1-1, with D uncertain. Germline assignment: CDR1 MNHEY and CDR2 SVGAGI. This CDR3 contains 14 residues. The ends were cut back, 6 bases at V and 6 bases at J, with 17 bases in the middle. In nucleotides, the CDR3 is TGTGCCAGCAGACATCCGACGGGGAGAGCTGAAGCTTTCTTT. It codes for CASRHPTGRAEAFF.

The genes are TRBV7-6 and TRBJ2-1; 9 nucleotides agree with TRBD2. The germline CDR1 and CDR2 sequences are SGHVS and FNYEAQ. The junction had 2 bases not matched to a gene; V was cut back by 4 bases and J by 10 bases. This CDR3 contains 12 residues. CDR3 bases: TGTGCCAGCAGCTCTAGCGGGACCGAGCAGTTCTTC. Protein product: CASSSSGTEQFF. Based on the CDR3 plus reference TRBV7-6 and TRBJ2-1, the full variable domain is GAGVSQSPRYKVTKRGQDVALRCDPISGHVSLYWYRQALGQGPEFLTYFNYEAQQDKSGLPNDRFSAERPEGSISTLTIQRTEQRDSAMYRCASSSSGTEQFFGPGTRLTVL.

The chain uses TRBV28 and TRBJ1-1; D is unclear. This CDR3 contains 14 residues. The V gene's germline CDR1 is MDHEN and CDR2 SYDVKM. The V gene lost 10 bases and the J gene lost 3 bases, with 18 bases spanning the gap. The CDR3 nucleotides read TGTGCCACCGGAGAAGTCCCTGAACACACTGAAGCTTTCTTT. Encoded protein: CATGEVPEHTEAFF. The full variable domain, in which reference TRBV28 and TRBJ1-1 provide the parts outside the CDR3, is DVKVTQSSRYLVKRTGEKVFLECVQDMDHENMFWYRQDPGLGLRLIYFSYDVKMKEKGDIPEGYSVSREKKERFSLILESASTNQTSMYLCATGEVPEHTEAFFGQGTRLTVV.

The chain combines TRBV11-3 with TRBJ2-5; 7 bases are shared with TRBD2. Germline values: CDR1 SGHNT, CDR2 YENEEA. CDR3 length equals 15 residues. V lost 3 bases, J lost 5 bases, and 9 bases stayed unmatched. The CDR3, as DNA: TGTGCCAGCAGCTTCCCGGGGGAGGGCCCCGAGACCCAGTACTTC. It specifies CASSFPGEGPETQYF.

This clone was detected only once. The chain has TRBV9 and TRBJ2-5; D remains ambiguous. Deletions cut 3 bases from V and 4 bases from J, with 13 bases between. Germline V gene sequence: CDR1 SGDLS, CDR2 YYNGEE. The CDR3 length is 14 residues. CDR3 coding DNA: TGTGCCAGCAGCGCCCTCACTACGGGAGAGACCCAGTACTTC. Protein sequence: CASSALTTGETQYF.

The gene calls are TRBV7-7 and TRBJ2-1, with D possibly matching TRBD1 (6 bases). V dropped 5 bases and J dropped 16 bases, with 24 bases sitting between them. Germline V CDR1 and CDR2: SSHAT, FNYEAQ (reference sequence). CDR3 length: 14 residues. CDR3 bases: TGTGCCAGCAGCAAAGGGCCAGGGGATATGAGGTTCTTCTTC. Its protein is CASSKGPGDMRFFF.

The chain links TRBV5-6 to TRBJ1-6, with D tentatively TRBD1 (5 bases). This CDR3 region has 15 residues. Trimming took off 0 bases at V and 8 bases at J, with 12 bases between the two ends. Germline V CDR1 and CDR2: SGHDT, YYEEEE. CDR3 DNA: TGTGCCAGCAGCTTGGCGCAGGGTAACGATTCACCCCTCCACTTT. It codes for CASSLAQGNDSPLHF.

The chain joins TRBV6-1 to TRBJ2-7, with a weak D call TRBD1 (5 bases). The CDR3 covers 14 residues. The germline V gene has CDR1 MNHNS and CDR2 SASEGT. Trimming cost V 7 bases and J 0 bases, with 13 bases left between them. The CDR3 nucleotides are TGTGCCAGCAATCTTGGACAAAACTCCTACGAGCAGTACTTC. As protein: CASNLGQNSYEQYF.

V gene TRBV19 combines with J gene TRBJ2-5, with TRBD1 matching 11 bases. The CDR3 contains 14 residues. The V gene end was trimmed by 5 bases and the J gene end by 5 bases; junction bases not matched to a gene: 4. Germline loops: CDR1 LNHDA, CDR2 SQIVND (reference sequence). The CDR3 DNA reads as TGTGCCAGTAGTGCCGGGACAGGGGGGGAGACCCAGTACTTC. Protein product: CASSAGTGGETQYF.

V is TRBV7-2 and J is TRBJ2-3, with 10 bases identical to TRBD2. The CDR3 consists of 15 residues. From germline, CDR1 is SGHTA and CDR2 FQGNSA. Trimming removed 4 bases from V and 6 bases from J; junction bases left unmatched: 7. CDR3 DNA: TGTGCCAGCAGCTGGGTCCGGACTAGCGGTGATACGCAGTATTTT. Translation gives CASSWVRTSGDTQYF.

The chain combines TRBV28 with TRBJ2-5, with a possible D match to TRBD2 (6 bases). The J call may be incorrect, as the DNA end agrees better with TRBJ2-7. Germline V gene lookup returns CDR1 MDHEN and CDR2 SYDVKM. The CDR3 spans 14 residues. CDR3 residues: CASREGPQSAEQYF. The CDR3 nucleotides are TGTGCCAGCAGGGAGGGACCCCAGTCGGCCGAGCAGTACTTC.

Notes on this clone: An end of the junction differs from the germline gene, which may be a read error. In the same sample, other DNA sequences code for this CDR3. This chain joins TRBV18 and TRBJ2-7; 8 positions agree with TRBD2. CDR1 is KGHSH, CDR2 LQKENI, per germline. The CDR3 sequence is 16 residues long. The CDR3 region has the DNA TGTGCCAGCTCACGGGAGGATACTAGCGGAGGGTACGAGCAATACTTC. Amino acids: CASSREDTSGGYEQYF.

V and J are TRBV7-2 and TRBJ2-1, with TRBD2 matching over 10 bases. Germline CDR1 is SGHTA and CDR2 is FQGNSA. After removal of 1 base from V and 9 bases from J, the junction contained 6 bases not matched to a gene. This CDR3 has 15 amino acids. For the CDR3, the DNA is TGTGCCAGCAGCTTAGGGCTAGCGGGAGCTAGTGAGCAGTTCTTC. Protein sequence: CASSLGLAGASEQFF.

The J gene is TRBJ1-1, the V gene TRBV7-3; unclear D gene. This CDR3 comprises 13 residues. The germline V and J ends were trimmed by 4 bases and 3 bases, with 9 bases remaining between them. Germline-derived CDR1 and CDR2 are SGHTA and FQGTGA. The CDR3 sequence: CASSSQVDTEAFF. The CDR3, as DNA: TGTGCCAGCAGCTCCCAGGTTGACACTGAAGCTTTCTTT.

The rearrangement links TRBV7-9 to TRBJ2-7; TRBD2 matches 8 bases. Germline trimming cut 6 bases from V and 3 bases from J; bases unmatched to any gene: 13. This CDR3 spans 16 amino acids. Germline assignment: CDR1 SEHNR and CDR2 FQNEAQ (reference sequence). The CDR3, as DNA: TGTGCCAGCAGGCGGGGGGCGACAGGAGGGGGCTACGAGCAGTACTTC. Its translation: CASRRGATGGGYEQYF.

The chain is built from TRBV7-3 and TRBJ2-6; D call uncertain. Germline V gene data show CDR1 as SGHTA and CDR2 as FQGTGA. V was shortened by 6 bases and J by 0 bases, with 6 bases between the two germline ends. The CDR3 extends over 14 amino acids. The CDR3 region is CASSISSGANVLTF. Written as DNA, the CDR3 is TGTGCCAGCAGTATCAGCTCTGGGGCCAACGTCCTGACTTTC.